The clone carrying this TCR beta chain came up many times. Its antigen is not known. Trimming removed 2 bases from V and 0 bases from J, with 10 bases in between. CDR1 and CDR2 from the germline V gene are MGHDK and SYGVNS. This CDR3 has 15 residues. A single record per CDR3 protein comes from TCRdb applying MiXCR to the 5' RACE reads. Of tens of thousands of distinct CDR3 sequences in the sample, 6.6% are singletons; the top ten hold approximately 0.74%. This sample stems from a study of T-cell memory formation after mild COVID-19. Study outcomes and limitations: The appearance of some responding clones in pre-infection memory suggested that cross-reactive memory joined. Clones shrinking from day 15 to 85 showed even CD4/CD8 mixes; later expanders tilted CD4+.

The V call is TRBV25-1, the J call TRBJ2-5; maybe TRBD1 (6 bases). The source material was PBMCs or a T cell subset sorted from them (not recorded which). This sequence originates from an adult who had mild COVID-19 (a few samples of this study predate the infection). Cell type and time point are not known. CDR3 in amino acids: CASSEARGNQETQYF. The CDR3 region has the DNA TGTGCCAGCAGTGAAGCTAGGGGGAACCAAGAGACCCAGTACTTC.